This record looks at one TCR beta chain sequence and its context. Germline CDR1 reads SGHDT; CDR2 reads YYEEEE. The CDR3 loop spans 14 amino acids. The ends lost 3 bases at V and 3 bases at J; junction bases unmatched: 5. The data were obtained in a study of blood T cell repertoires in COVID-19. Study-wide background: The study drew acute and convalescent COVID-19 samples from the United States, Italy and Spain. In each case, the material was cDNA or gDNA derived from T cells, B-cell-depleted T cells, or PBMCs.

Per the authors' pipeline: Researchers report that nucleated cell counts were estimated from reference gene primer amplification. Repertoires were generated with immunoSEQ multiplex PCR, while TCRdb's copy carries only in-frame clones and drops some. That table gives V, J and clone size, and the DNA gave D and trimming. The sample lists about 210,000 clones; about 86% were seen once. Material: peripheral blood. The chain carries TRBV5-6 and TRBJ1-1; 7 nucleotides line up with TRBD1. This TCR was recovered from a woman in her seventies with acute or convalescent COVID-19. CDR3 DNA: TGTGCCAGCAGCTGGACTGACAGGGACACTGAAGCTTTCTTT. This codes for CASSWTDRDTEAFF.